The rows below give T cell receptor beta chains drawn from one sample of a study of T cell responses to AZD1222 COVID-19 vaccine. Only in-frame clones appear in the TCRdb table, and some are missing; sequencing was by immunoSEQ multiplex PCR. This table has about 130,000 clones, 80% to 90% appearing once. The source material was peripheral blood, sampled on day 0 of AZD1222 vaccination. These receptors were taken from an adult in good health. CDR3s include the opening cysteine and the closing phenylalanine or tryptophan. A D gene is named only where the DNA matches it firmly. Only some rows state a clone size, as once, few, many or a class for expanded clones.

D: NA; V: TRBV7-6; J: TRBJ1-1; size: once; DNA: TGTGCCAGCAGCTTAGCAGGCGGGACCACTGAAGCTTTCTTT; CDR3: CASSLAGGTTEAFF
D: TRBD1; V: TRBV28; J: TRBJ1-1; size: NA; DNA: TGTGCCAGCAGTTTGGGGACAGGGGCGAACACTGAAGCTTTCTTT; CDR3: CASSLGTGANTEAFF
D: NA; V: TRBV24-1; J: TRBJ1-1; size: once; DNA: TGTGCCACCAGTGGCGGGGTATTGAACACTGAAGCTTTCTTT; CDR3: CATSGGVLNTEAFF
D: TRBD1; V: TRBV6-5; J: TRBJ2-7; size: NA; DNA: TGTGCCAGCAGTTACTCGTGGACAGGCGTTACCTACGAGCAGTACTTC; CDR3: CASSYSWTGVTYEQYF
D: NA; V: TRBV5-4; J: TRBJ2-1; size: NA; DNA: TGTGCCAGCAGCTTGGACACCTATTACTACAATGAGCAGTTCTTC; CDR3: CASSLDTYYYNEQFF
D: NA; V: TRBV15; J: TRBJ2-7; size: NA; DNA: TGTGCCACCAGATTTCAAAAGCTCGCCGAGCAGTACTTC; CDR3: CATRFQKLAEQYF
D: NA; V: TRBV11-3; J: TRBJ1-1; size: NA; DNA: TGTGCCAGCAGCTTAGAACTCTTCGAGGGTAGAAGCGCTGAAGCTTTCTTT; CDR3: CASSLELFEGRSAEAFF
D: NA; V: TRBV27; J: TRBJ2-1; size: few; DNA: TGTGCCAGCAGTCATTTTGCGGGTAGCTACAATGAGCAGTTCTTC; CDR3: CASSHFAGSYNEQFF
D: NA; V: TRBV9; J: TRBJ2-1; size: once; DNA: TGTGCCAGCAGTGGGACATTTAGCTCCTACAATGAGCAGTTCTTC; CDR3: CASSGTFSSYNEQFF
D: NA; V: TRBV7-9; J: TRBJ1-2; size: NA; DNA: TGTGCCAGCAGCTTTGGGCTAGACAGGCTTAACTATGGCTACACCTTC; CDR3: CASSFGLDRLNYGYTF
D: TRBD2; V: TRBV7-8; J: TRBJ2-1; size: NA; DNA: TGTGCCAGCAGCTCCCTGGTAGCGGGGTCGTACAATGAGCAGTTCTTC; CDR3: CASSSLVAGSYNEQFF
D: TRBD1; V: TRBV2; J: TRBJ1-6; size: few; DNA: TGTGCCAGCAGTTCCACAGGGGAAAGTTCACCCCTCCACTTT; CDR3: CASSSTGESSPLHF
D: TRBD1; V: TRBV7-3; J: TRBJ2-2; size: NA; DNA: TGTGCCAGCAGCTTAGGGACAGGGGGTAACGGGGAGCTGTTTTTT; CDR3: CASSLGTGGNGELFF
D: NA; V: TRBV19; J: TRBJ2-2; size: NA; DNA: TGTGCCAGTTGGACAAACTGGGGCTCCGGGGAGCTGTTTTTT; CDR3: CASWTNWGSGELFF
D: NA; V: TRBV6-1; J: TRBJ1-2; size: NA; DNA: TGTGCCAGCAGTGAATGGAGGGGCAACTATGGCTACACCTTC; CDR3: CASSEWRGNYGYTF
D: NA; V: TRBV19; J: TRBJ2-2; size: NA; DNA: TGTGCCAGTAGTGTCTCCGGGACCCTTACCGGGGAGCTGTTTTTT; CDR3: CASSVSGTLTGELFF
D: NA; V: TRBV3-1/TRBV3-2; J: TRBJ2-1; size: NA; DNA: TGTGCCAGCAGCCAAGATCACAGGAATCGGTTCTTC; CDR3: CASSQDHRNRFF
D: TRBD1; V: TRBV28; J: TRBJ1-5; size: NA; DNA: TGTGCCAGCAGTTTCCCTTACAGGGGTTGGGATCAGCCCCAGCATTTT; CDR3: CASSFPYRGWDQPQHF
D: NA; V: TRBV30; J: TRBJ1-1; size: few; DNA: TGTGCCTGGAGTTGGGCAGGGAGGATCGCTGAAGCTTTCTTT; CDR3: CAWSWAGRIAEAFF
D: NA; V: TRBV28; J: TRBJ1-4; size: NA; DNA: TGTGCCAGCGGTAATAATGAAAAACTGTTTTTT; CDR3: CASGNNEKLFF
D: NA; V: TRBV9; J: TRBJ2-7; size: NA; DNA: TGTGCCAGCAGCGTCCAGGCCTACGAGCAGTACTTC; CDR3: CASSVQAYEQYF
D: NA; V: TRBV7-6; J: TRBJ1-4; size: NA; DNA: TGTGCCAGCAGCCCAGGGGTATTGGATGAAAAACTGTTTTTT; CDR3: CASSPGVLDEKLFF
D: NA; V: TRBV5-1; J: TRBJ1-2; size: NA; DNA: TGCGCCAGCAGCTTGGTGCCCCAGACCTATGGCTACACCTTC; CDR3: CASSLVPQTYGYTF
D: NA; V: TRBV5-1; J: TRBJ2-7; size: NA; DNA: TGCGCCAGCAGCTTGGGGGTAGTAGGCCACGAGCAGTACTTC; CDR3: CASSLGVVGHEQYF
D: TRBD2; V: TRBV5-1; J: TRBJ2-5; size: NA; DNA: TGCGCCAGCAGCTTGCGGACTAGCCACCAAGAGACCCAGTACTTC; CDR3: CASSLRTSHQETQYF
D: TRBD1; V: TRBV19; J: TRBJ2-4; size: once; DNA: TGTGCCAGTAGTATCCCCGGGACAGGAAACATTCAGTACTTC; CDR3: CASSIPGTGNIQYF
D: TRBD1; V: TRBV10-3; J: TRBJ1-5; size: NA; DNA: TGTGCCATCAGCCTTACAGGGGAAGGCAATCAGCCCCAGCATTTT; CDR3: CAISLTGEGNQPQHF
D: NA; V: TRBV4-1; J: TRBJ2-7; size: NA; DNA: TGCGCCAGCAGCCAACGGGACGGATCCTACGAGCAGTACTTC; CDR3: CASSQRDGSYEQYF
D: NA; V: TRBV4-1; J: TRBJ2-7; size: once; DNA: TGCGCCAGCAGCCAAGAGCCCGACACCTACGAGCAGTACTTC; CDR3: CASSQEPDTYEQYF
D: NA; V: TRBV5-1; J: TRBJ1-1; size: NA; DNA: TGCGCCAGCAGCTTCCTCAGGGAGACTGAAGCTTTCTTT; CDR3: CASSFLRETEAFF
D: TRBD1; V: TRBV7-9; J: TRBJ1-5; size: NA; DNA: TGTGCCAGCACCTCAGCAGGGGGCGGTCAGCCCCAGCATTTT; CDR3: CASTSAGGGQPQHF
D: NA; V: TRBV5-1; J: TRBJ2-5; size: once; DNA: TGCGCCAGCAGTCCCCCAGGAGGGGAGACCCAGTACTTC; CDR3: CASSPPGGETQYF
D: NA; V: TRBV28; J: TRBJ2-1; size: NA; DNA: TGTGCCAGCAGTTTAGTGGTAACCGCCTACAATGAGCAGTTCTTC; CDR3: CASSLVVTAYNEQFF
D: NA; V: TRBV12-3/TRBV12-4; J: TRBJ2-1; size: NA; DNA: TGTGCCAGCAGTTTGGGTTCCTACAATGAGCAGTTCTTC; CDR3: CASSLGSYNEQFF
D: NA; V: TRBV5-1; J: TRBJ2-1; size: NA; DNA: TGCGCCAGCAGCTTGGGAGCGAACAATGAGCAGTTCTTC; CDR3: CASSLGANNEQFF
D: TRBD1; V: TRBV7-6; J: TRBJ1-5; size: NA; DNA: TGTGCCAGCAGCTTACGACCGGGACAGGGGAATCAGCCCCAGCATTTT; CDR3: CASSLRPGQGNQPQHF
D: NA; V: TRBV5-6; J: TRBJ1-1; size: NA; DNA: TGTGCCAGCAGCTTGGGTGCAGGTGAAGCTTTCTTT; CDR3: CASSLGAGEAFF
D: TRBD2; V: TRBV13; J: TRBJ2-7; size: NA; DNA: TGTGCCAGCAGCGTGGCAGGAGCGGGAGGGCCCTACGAGCAGTACTTC; CDR3: CASSVAGAGGPYEQYF
D: NA; V: TRBV21-1; J: TRBJ1-5; size: NA; DNA: TGTGCCAGCAGCAAAGCTCGGACCGTGAGCAATCAGCCCCAGCATTTT; CDR3: CASSKARTVSNQPQHF
D: TRBD2; V: TRBV4-3; J: TRBJ2-3; size: NA; DNA: TGCGCCAGCAGCCAAGAAGGGCGGGAGGAGGATACGCAGTATTTT; CDR3: CASSQEGREEDTQYF
D: TRBD1; V: TRBV30; J: TRBJ1-5; size: NA; DNA: TGTGCCTGGGAACAGGGGAGGCTTCAGCCCCAGCATTTT; CDR3: CAWEQGRLQPQHF
D: TRBD2; V: TRBV6-4; J: TRBJ2-3; size: NA; DNA: TGTGCCAGCAGTGCCTTTTGGGGTAGCGGGGCTTCGGATACGCAGTATTTT; CDR3: CASSAFWGSGASDTQYF